Sequencing of this T cell receptor (beta chain) was carried out in a study of T cells after yellow fever vaccination. Whole-study findings and limits: Post-booster repertoires again held most primary-vaccination clones (roughly 95% CD4, roughly 88% CD8). Researchers noted that a small share of clonotypes showed up in both CD4 and CD8 compartments.

The CDR3 covers 16 residues. V was shortened by 10 bases and J by 2 bases, with 23 bases between the two germline ends. The germline V gene has CDR1 MNHEY and CDR2 SVGAGI. In this sample, this clonotype turned up many times. Its antigen is unidentified. The 5'RACE template-switching step produced TCR cDNA and added a universal primer site and UMIs. TCRdb reprocessed the 5' RACE reads with MiXCR, giving one entry per CDR3 protein. Among about 340,000 distinct CDR3 sequences listed, about 4% were seen once. The receptor comes from a man aged 18 to 30 who received the YFV17D yellow fever vaccine. The V call is TRBV6-5, the J call TRBJ1-1; TRBD1 is a possible D gene (5 bases). This specimen consisted of PBMCs, obtained 5 days after the yellow fever booster vaccination. In DNA, the CDR3 is TGTGCCACCAAGGGGTGGACCAGGGATGAAAACACTGAAGCTTTCTTT. This translates into CATKGWTRDENTEAFF.